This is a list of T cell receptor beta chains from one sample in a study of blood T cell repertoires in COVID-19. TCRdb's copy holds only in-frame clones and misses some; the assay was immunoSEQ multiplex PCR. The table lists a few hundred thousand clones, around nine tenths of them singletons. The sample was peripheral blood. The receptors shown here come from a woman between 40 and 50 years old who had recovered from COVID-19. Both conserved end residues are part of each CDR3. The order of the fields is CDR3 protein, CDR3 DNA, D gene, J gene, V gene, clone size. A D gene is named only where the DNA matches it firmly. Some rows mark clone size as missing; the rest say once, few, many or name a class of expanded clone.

cdr3_aa: CAWSGGQGANQPQHF
cdr3_nt: TGTGCCTGGAGCGGCGGACAGGGGGCCAATCAGCCCCAGCATTTT
d_call: TRBD1
j_call: TRBJ1-5
v_call: TRBV30
clone_size: .

cdr3_aa: CASSTASGPRADTQYF
cdr3_nt: TGTGCCAGCAGCACCGCTAGCGGCCCCAGGGCAGATACGCAGTATTTT
d_call: TRBD2
j_call: TRBJ2-3
v_call: TRBV9
clone_size: .

cdr3_aa: CASRPPGAHNEQFF
cdr3_nt: TGTGCCAGCCGGCCCCCGGGAGCCCACAATGAGCAGTTCTTC
d_call: .
j_call: TRBJ2-1
v_call: TRBV3-1/TRBV3-2
clone_size: .

cdr3_aa: CSVVPGEKNIQYF
cdr3_nt: TGCAGCGTCGTTCCGGGAGAGAAAAACATTCAGTACTTC
d_call: .
j_call: TRBJ2-4
v_call: TRBV29-1
clone_size: .

cdr3_aa: CASTSGTSGDTGELFF
cdr3_nt: TGTGCCAGCACATCCGGGACTAGCGGAGACACCGGGGAGCTGTTTTTT
d_call: TRBD2
j_call: TRBJ2-2
v_call: TRBV9
clone_size: few

cdr3_aa: CALVGQGLEQETQYF
cdr3_nt: TGCGCGCTGGTTGGTCAGGGACTGGAACAAGAGACCCAGTACTTC
d_call: .
j_call: TRBJ2-5
v_call: TRBV29-1
clone_size: .

cdr3_aa: CASSLRPGYEQYF
cdr3_nt: TGTGCCAGCAGCCTCCGACCGGGCTACGAGCAGTACTTC
d_call: .
j_call: TRBJ2-7
v_call: TRBV14
clone_size: once

cdr3_aa: CASMGQASSYNEQFF
cdr3_nt: TGTGCCAGCATGGGACAGGCTAGCTCCTACAATGAGCAGTTCTTC
d_call: TRBD1
j_call: TRBJ2-1
v_call: TRBV27
clone_size: .

cdr3_aa: CASSVGGGTRGEQYF
cdr3_nt: TGTGCCAGCAGCGTAGGGGGCGGGACCCGGGGTGAGCAGTACTTC
d_call: .
j_call: TRBJ2-7
v_call: TRBV9
clone_size: .

cdr3_aa: CASSLVEGANSPLHF
cdr3_nt: TGTGCCAGCAGCTTAGTTGAGGGGGCTAATTCACCCCTCCACTTT
d_call: TRBD1
j_call: TRBJ1-6
v_call: TRBV7-9
clone_size: .

cdr3_aa: CASSLAGTVNTEAFF
cdr3_nt: TGTGCCAGCAGCTTAGCGGGGACAGTGAACACTGAAGCTTTCTTT
d_call: TRBD1
j_call: TRBJ1-1
v_call: TRBV7-8
clone_size: .

cdr3_aa: CASSSSGRPDTQYF
cdr3_nt: TGTGCCAGCAGCTCGAGCGGTCGCCCAGATACGCAGTATTTT
d_call: .
j_call: TRBJ2-3
v_call: TRBV3-1/TRBV3-2
clone_size: .

cdr3_aa: CASTYRFEAFF
cdr3_nt: TGTGCCAGCACCTACAGATTTGAAGCTTTCTTT
d_call: .
j_call: TRBJ1-1
v_call: TRBV28
clone_size: .

cdr3_aa: CASSRRTSGGNTGELFF
cdr3_nt: TGTGCCAGCAGTCGACGGACTAGCGGGGGTAACACCGGGGAGCTGTTTTTT
d_call: TRBD2
j_call: TRBJ2-2
v_call: TRBV25-1
clone_size: .

cdr3_aa: CSAHTPNEQFF
cdr3_nt: TGCAGTGCCCATACACCCAATGAGCAGTTCTTC
d_call: .
j_call: TRBJ2-1
v_call: TRBV20-1
clone_size: .

cdr3_aa: CASSLFQANTEAFF
cdr3_nt: TGCGCCAGCAGCTTGTTTCAGGCGAACACTGAAGCTTTCTTT
d_call: .
j_call: TRBJ1-1
v_call: TRBV5-1
clone_size: .

cdr3_aa: CASSEPAGRGYGYTF
cdr3_nt: TGTGCCAGCAGTGAACCGGCGGGTAGAGGATATGGCTACACCTTC
d_call: .
j_call: TRBJ1-2
v_call: TRBV2
clone_size: .

cdr3_aa: CASSSAVTSGIQYF
cdr3_nt: TGTGCCAGTAGTTCTGCCGTGACGTCGGGCATTCAGTACTTC
d_call: .
j_call: TRBJ2-4
v_call: TRBV19
clone_size: .

cdr3_aa: CASSPIAWGGFHEQYF
cdr3_nt: TGTGCCAGCAGCCCCATTGCGTGGGGAGGCTTCCACGAGCAGTACTTC
d_call: .
j_call: TRBJ2-7
v_call: TRBV11-3
clone_size: few

cdr3_aa: CASSQGAGRLNYGYTF
cdr3_nt: TGTGCCAGCAGCCAAGGGGCCGGTCGCTTAAACTATGGCTACACCTTC
d_call: .
j_call: TRBJ1-2
v_call: TRBV4-2
clone_size: .

cdr3_aa: CASTLAGAASYYEQYF
cdr3_nt: TGTGCCAGCACCCTAGCGGGAGCGGCTTCCTACTACGAGCAGTACTTC
d_call: TRBD2
j_call: TRBJ2-7
v_call: TRBV28
clone_size: .

cdr3_aa: CASSLDGTSGGEQYF
cdr3_nt: TGTGCCAGCAGTTTAGACGGGACTAGCGGAGGCGAGCAGTATTTT
d_call: TRBD2
j_call: TRBJ2-3
v_call: TRBV6-2/TRBV6-3
clone_size: .